A selection of T cell receptor beta chains follows, all from one sample in a study of CD8 T cells in Susac syndrome. A single record per CDR3 protein comes from TCRdb applying MiXCR to the immunoSEQ multiplex PCR reads. The profile shows some 400,000 distinct CDR3 sequences, about 85% of them singletons. Sequences were obtained from CD8+ T cells from PBMCs. The origin of the receptors is a human donor with multiple sclerosis. Each CDR3 is given with its conserved first and last residue. The D gene is left open where the match is weak. Size tells how often a clone was seen (once, few, many) or the class of an expanded clone, and some rows leave it out.

clone_size j_call d_call v_call cdr3_aa cdr3_nt
. TRBJ2-7 . TRBV29-1 CSVGGSNPKYEQYF TGCAGCGTTGGAGGATCCAACCCCAAGTACGAGCAGTACTTC
once TRBJ1-5 TRBD1 TRBV7-2 CASSSPGTEILSNQPQHF TGTGCCAGCAGCTCTCCCGGGACAGAAATTCTTAGCAATCAGCCCCAGCATTTT
. TRBJ2-2 . TRBV7-9 CASSPPRGTGELFF TGTGCCAGCAGCCCCCCCCGGGGAACCGGGGAGCTGTTTTTT
once TRBJ2-7 . TRBV7-6 CASSLDPSVGEQYF TGTGCCAGCAGCTTAGATCCCTCCGTGGGGGAGCAGTACTTC
. TRBJ2-7 . TRBV20-1 CSAVGTEQYF TGCAGTGCTGTTGGCACCGAGCAGTACTTC
. TRBJ2-7 . TRBV20-1 CSARDRTDYEQYF TGCAGTGCTAGAGATCGGACAGACTACGAGCAGTACTTC
. TRBJ2-7 . TRBV30 CAWSELGYEQYF TGTGCCTGGAGTGAACTAGGCTACGAGCAGTACTTC
. TRBJ2-1 TRBD2 TRBV27 CASSLAGAWLDEQFF TGTGCCAGCAGCCTAGCGGGAGCTTGGCTTGATGAGCAGTTCTTC
once TRBJ1-1 . TRBV5-6 CASSLPRQNTEAFF TGTGCCAGCAGCCTCCCCAGACAGAACACTGAAGCTTTCTTT
once TRBJ2-1 . TRBV29-1 CSAIKGEQFF TGCAGCGCCATAAAGGGTGAGCAGTTCTTC
. TRBJ2-1 TRBD2 TRBV5-8 CASSSPGGTYYNEQFF TGTGCCAGCAGCTCCCCGGGAGGGACTTATTACAATGAGCAGTTCTTC
. TRBJ2-4 . TRBV18 CASSLRVLAKNIQYF TGTGCCAGCTCACTGAGAGTTTTAGCCAAAAACATTCAGTACTTC
. TRBJ1-1 . TRBV19 CASSEALNTEAFF TGTGCCAGTTCCGAGGCTTTGAACACTGAAGCTTTCTTT
. TRBJ2-5 TRBD2 TRBV25-1 CASSPDRVILAGTQETQYF TGTGCCAGCAGTCCGGACAGGGTTATACTAGCGGGAACACAAGAGACCCAGTACTTC
once TRBJ2-7 . TRBV7-9 CASSYPEGGDSYEQYF TGTGCCAGCAGCTACCCTGAGGGGGGTGACTCCTACGAGCAGTACTTC
. TRBJ1-1 TRBD1 TRBV4-2 CASNAYPGQDDMNTEAFF TGTGCCAGCAACGCATACCCGGGACAGGATGATATGAACACTGAAGCTTTCTTT
. TRBJ2-7 TRBD1 TRBV4-1 CASSQGGTGSDYEQYF TGCGCCAGCAGCCAGGGGGGGACAGGGAGTGACTACGAGCAGTACTTC
. TRBJ2-3 TRBD2 TRBV29-1 CSVPFPGLAGDTQYF TGCAGCGTCCCGTTCCCCGGACTAGCGGGAGATACGCAGTATTTT
. TRBJ1-2 TRBD1 TRBV29-1 CSVETWTGGLYGYTF TGCAGCGTTGAAACTTGGACAGGGGGCCTCTATGGCTACACCTTC
. TRBJ1-1 TRBD1 TRBV30 CAWETGANTEAFF TGTGCCTGGGAGACAGGGGCGAACACTGAAGCTTTCTTT
. TRBJ2-3 TRBD2 TRBV10-3 CANAKGLADTQYF TGTGCCAACGCTAAAGGACTAGCAGATACGCAGTATTTT
. TRBJ1-2 . TRBV4-1 CASSQVEGGFYGYTF TGCGCCAGCAGCCAAGTCGAAGGGGGGTTCTATGGCTACACCTTC
. TRBJ2-7 . TRBV2 CASSEDRVYEQYF TGTGCCAGCAGTGAAGACAGGGTCTACGAGCAGTACTTC
. TRBJ2-1 . TRBV27 CASSETDYNEQFF TGTGCCAGCAGTGAGACAGACTACAATGAGCAGTTCTTC
. TRBJ2-2 . TRBV4-2 CASSQGLEPTNTGELFF TGTGCCAGCAGCCAGGGCCTGGAGCCAACGAACACCGGGGAGCTGTTTTTT
. TRBJ2-2 . TRBV5-4 CASSPDPTNTGELFF TGTGCCAGCAGCCCCGACCCGACAAATACCGGGGAGCTGTTTTTT
. TRBJ2-3 . TRBV7-9 CASSPRDGYTQYF TGTGCCAGCAGCCCTAGGGACGGTTATACGCAGTATTTT
. TRBJ1-1 . TRBV12-3/TRBV12-4 CASSPRAAVNTEAFF TGTGCCAGCAGTCCCCGGGCCGCGGTGAACACTGAAGCTTTCTTT
. TRBJ2-1 . TRBV20-1 CSALPPGVYSYNEQFF TGCAGTGCACTACCACCGGGAGTCTACTCCTACAATGAGCAGTTCTTC
. TRBJ2-7 TRBD2 TRBV19 CASSVTSGGYVHEQYF TGTGCCAGTAGTGTCACTAGCGGGGGATACGTCCACGAGCAGTACTTC
. TRBJ1-1 . TRBV30 CAWSVGGVEAFF TGTGCCTGGAGTGTGGGAGGGGTTGAAGCTTTCTTT
. TRBJ2-7 . TRBV10-3 CAIRTGTSQYEQYF TGTGCCATCAGAACCGGGACTTCTCAATACGAGCAGTACTTC
. TRBJ2-5 . TRBV7-2 CASSFPGAAQETQYF TGTGCCAGCAGCTTTCCTGGAGCAGCTCAAGAGACCCAGTACTTC
. TRBJ2-3 . TRBV29-1 CSVEDPRGDKFTDTQYF TGCAGCGTTGAAGACCCCAGGGGCGATAAATTCACAGATACGCAGTATTTT
. TRBJ2-1 . TRBV6-1 CASSELLVTDYNEQFF TGTGCCAGCAGTGAATTGCTAGTCACGGACTACAATGAGCAGTTCTTC